Included here is one T cell receptor beta chain sequence, with context. Its antigen remains unidentified. The data are from a study of T cell responses to AZD1222 COVID-19 vaccine. Germline V gives CDR1 SGHKS, CDR2 YYEKEE (reference sequence). The CDR3 covers 13 residues. Trimming left V 4 bases short and J 7 bases short, with 12 bases between. Sequenced by immunoSEQ multiplex PCR; TCRdb stores in-frame clones only, minus some. The sample yields under 150,000 clones, more than 85% seen once. Study-wide results and limits: Clonal diversity was possibly underestimated, and white British individuals and females predominated among donors. Sampled repertoires all dated from after the peak T cell response. The study found vaccine-associated CD4 TCRs spanning spike, dominant at 160-218 and 743-854.

The rearrangement links TRBV5-5 to TRBJ1-5; D remains ambiguous. The clonotype was recovered from an adult in good health. The sample consisted of peripheral blood, taken on day 0 of AZD1222 vaccination. CDR3 residues: CASSPDGEQPQHF. CDR3 bases: TGTGCCAGCAGCCCGGACGGGGAACAGCCCCAGCATTTT.